This T cell receptor beta chain was observed in a study of cytomegalovirus exposure and HLA in healthy donors. Notes on the study in general: Within the roughly 120 validation repertoires, first-cohort TCR clusters tended to co-occur, according to a later analysis. Rarity characterized most TCR sequences, yet some public TCRs appeared in many donors.

About this clone itself: Its specificity is unknown.

TCRdb's copy holds only in-frame clones and misses some; the assay was immunoSEQ multiplex PCR. The sample has roughly 150,000 clones, 70% to 90% seen once; the top ten hold roughly 3%. This sequence originates from a man between 18 and 35 years old in good health and CMV-seronegative. Specimen: PBMCs.

Written as DNA, the CDR3 is TGTGCCAGCAGTTTATCGGGGCCCAACACCGGGGAGCTGTTTTTT. Amino acid sequence: CASSLSGPNTGELFF. The chain couples TRBV27 to TRBJ2-2; tentative D call: TRBD1 (5 bases). The V end was cut by 0 bases, the J end by 2 bases, with 7 bases between. This CDR3 is 15 amino acids long. The V gene's germline CDR1 is MNHEY and CDR2 SMNVEV (reference sequence).